Described below is a single T cell receptor beta chain sequence and its context. What it recognizes is unknown. TCR beta VDJ and CDR3 profiles were obtained from a genomic DNA template. One entry per CDR3 protein results from TCRdb running MiXCR on the reads. The data show more than 250,000 distinct CDR3 sequences, with 55% to 65% seen just once and roughly 8% held by the top ten. This sample stems from a study of CD8+CD57+ T cells in acquired aplastic anemia. Study-wide background: CD4+ and CD8+ cells, once sorted, gave DNA averaging approximately 3.3 ug. General observations from the study: Between the patient and control groups, CD8+ Simpson's diversity did not differ significantly.

Between the trimmed V and J ends, which lost 10 bases and 10 bases, there was a span of 31 bases. Germline lookup yields CDR1 ENHRY and CDR2 SYGVKD. CDR3 size: 16 residues. The sequenced material came from sorted CD4+, CD8+, or CD8+CD57+ T cells (not recorded which) from PBMCs. The V gene is TRBV10-3, the J gene TRBJ1-2, with D perhaps TRBD1 (6 bases). The origin of this receptor is a human donor with severe aplastic anemia or a healthy control (not recorded which). CDR3 region: CASSQSGEALVKVYTF. DNA of the CDR3: TGTGCCAGCAGCCAGTCAGGGGAGGCACTGGTGAAGGTCTACACCTTC.